Listed below are T cell receptor beta chains from one sample, sequenced in a study of shared clonotypes between healthy human individuals. Profiling relied on immunoSEQ multiplex PCR, and the TCRdb table lists in-frame clones only, not all of them. This repertoire shows 2,500,000 or so clones, more than 90% found once; its top ten account for roughly 0.14%. Input material: naive CD4+ T cells sorted from blood. The source of these receptors is a man aged 18-30 years in good health. Each CDR3 is given with its conserved first and last residue. D genes are given only for firm matches. Where a row states a size, it is once, few, many or the class of an expanded clone; other rows omit it.

d_gene,j_gene,v_gene,abundance,CDR3aa,CDR3nt
TRBD2,TRBJ2-1,TRBV10-3,-,CAISGTRVLYNEQFF,TGTGCCATCAGCGGGACTAGGGTCCTCTACAATGAGCAGTTCTTC
TRBD1,TRBJ2-7,TRBV7-9,once,CASSLERGQGGSEQYF,TGTGCCAGCAGCTTGGAAAGGGGACAGGGTGGTTCCGAGCAGTACTTC
-,TRBJ2-3,TRBV9,-,CASTGGPADTQYF,TGTGCCAGCACCGGGGGGCCGGCAGATACGCAGTATTTT
-,TRBJ2-7,TRBV2,-,CASGPLGYEQYF,TGTGCCAGCGGGCCCCTTGGGTACGAGCAGTACTTC
-,TRBJ1-2,TRBV27,-,CASSVKGDYGYTF,TGTGCCAGCAGTGTCAAGGGGGACTATGGCTACACCTTC
-,TRBJ1-5,TRBV5-3,-,CARSPQPQHF,TGTGCCAGAAGCCCCCAGCCCCAGCATTTT
-,TRBJ1-5,TRBV7-8,-,CASSFTGFGVSSNQPQHF,TGTGCCAGCAGCTTCACAGGGTTCGGGGTTTCCAGCAATCAGCCCCAGCATTTT
TRBD1,TRBJ1-1,TRBV7-9,-,CASSPGTDEAFF,TGTGCCAGCAGCCCGGGGACAGATGAAGCTTTCTTT
TRBD1,TRBJ1-5,TRBV10-2,-,CASSDGTGFNQPQHF,TGCGCCAGCAGCGATGGGACAGGGTTCAATCAGCCCCAGCATTTT
-,TRBJ2-5,TRBV30,-,CAWTSYFGQYF,TGTGCCTGGACCAGCTACTTCGGGCAGTACTTC
TRBD1,TRBJ2-2,TRBV5-6,-,CASSWDRSTGELFF,TGTGCCAGCAGCTGGGACAGATCTACCGGGGAGCTGTTTTTT
-,TRBJ1-6,TRBV6-1,-,CASSSGRPLHF,TGTGCCAGCAGTTCTGGACGTCCCCTCCACTTT
-,TRBJ1-5,TRBV5-3,-,CARSPDVREALDQPQHF,TGTGCCAGAAGCCCGGATGTTAGGGAGGCCTTGGATCAGCCCCAGCATTTT
TRBD1,TRBJ2-2,TRBV25-1,few,CASRGQSNTGELFF,TGTGCCAGCAGGGGACAGTCGAACACCGGGGAGCTGTTTTTT
-,TRBJ2-3,TRBV10-2,-,CASKPGHSLDTQYF,TGCGCCAGCAAACCGGGACACTCCCTCGATACGCAGTATTTT
-,TRBJ2-7,TRBV5-1,-,CASSSIQGSDEQYF,TGCGCCAGCAGCTCGATCCAGGGGTCGGACGAGCAGTACTTC
TRBD2,TRBJ2-5,TRBV18,-,CASSVTSGGPEETQYF,TGTGCCAGCTCAGTAACTAGCGGGGGGCCAGAAGAGACCCAGTACTTC
-,TRBJ2-7,TRBV2,-,CASSEVGGSGDEQYF,TGTGCCAGCAGTGAGGTGGGAGGCTCGGGGGACGAGCAGTACTTC
-,TRBJ1-2,TRBV7-2,-,CASSLGMPYGYTF,TGTGCCAGCAGCTTGGGGATGCCCTATGGCTACACCTTC
-,TRBJ1-6,TRBV4-3,-,CASSLLRDNNSPLHF,TGCGCCAGCAGCTTACTCCGGGACAACAATTCACCCCTCCACTTT
-,TRBJ2-1,TRBV25-1,-,CASTPPKGGVGNEQFF,TGTGCCAGCACTCCCCCCAAGGGAGGCGTTGGCAATGAGCAGTTCTTC
TRBD2,TRBJ2-1,TRBV7-2,-,CASSLLWTSGGQGQFF,TGTGCCAGCAGCTTATTATGGACTAGCGGGGGCCAGGGGCAGTTCTTC
-,TRBJ2-2,TRBV5-1,once,CASSLAGPGPTGELFF,TGCGCCAGCAGCTTGGCGGGACCAGGGCCCACCGGGGAGCTGTTTTTT
-,TRBJ2-2,TRBV29-1,-,CSVGSTNTGELFF,TGCAGCGTTGGGTCGACTAACACCGGGGAGCTGTTTTTT
-,TRBJ2-3,TRBV5-1,-,CASIRGEGTDTQYF,TGCGCCAGCATTCGAGGAGAAGGCACAGATACGCAGTATTTT
-,TRBJ1-2,TRBV19,-,CASSPTSDRILNYGYTF,TGTGCCAGTAGCCCAACCAGCGACAGAATACTAAACTATGGCTACACCTTC
-,TRBJ1-1,TRBV19,once,CASSPMEGRTEAFF,TGTGCCAGTAGTCCCATGGAGGGCCGGACTGAAGCTTTCTTT
-,TRBJ1-1,TRBV6-6,-,CASTVTRQNTEAFF,TGTGCCAGCACCGTTACGAGACAGAACACTGAAGCTTTCTTT
-,TRBJ1-5,TRBV27,-,CASSLSSGVNQPQHF,TGTGCCAGCAGTTTATCGAGCGGTGTAAATCAGCCCCAGCATTTT
-,TRBJ1-4,TRBV4-1,-,CASSLIPGMNEKLFF,TGCGCCAGCAGCCTCATCCCGGGCATGAATGAAAAACTGTTTTTT
-,TRBJ2-5,TRBV5-5,-,CASSLLGARETQYF,TGTGCCAGCAGCTTGCTGGGGGCAAGGGAGACCCAGTACTTC
-,TRBJ1-5,TRBV30,-,CAWSTQGPVGNQPQHF,TGTGCCTGGAGTACACAGGGTCCTGTAGGCAATCAGCCCCAGCATTTT
-,TRBJ2-7,TRBV27,-,CASSLSIGGSYEQYF,TGTGCCAGCAGTTTATCTATCGGTGGCTCCTACGAGCAGTACTTC
-,TRBJ2-2,TRBV18,-,CASSGKSPSATGELFF,TGTGCCAGCTCAGGCAAGAGCCCCTCGGCCACCGGGGAGCTGTTTTTT
-,TRBJ2-3,TRBV19,-,CASSPGPDYTQYF,TGTGCCAGTAGCCCTGGACCCGATTATACGCAGTATTTT
-,TRBJ1-3,TRBV6-6,-,CASSGGAGNTIYF,TGTGCCAGCTCTGGGGGGGCCGGAAACACCATATATTTT
TRBD1,TRBJ2-7,TRBV4-1,-,CASSQGDRGSYEQYF,TGCGCCAGCAGCCAAGGAGACAGGGGCTCCTACGAGCAGTACTTC
-,TRBJ1-6,TRBV7-8,-,CASSLSSRGFNSPLHF,TGTGCCAGCAGCTTATCCTCAAGAGGTTTCAATTCACCCCTCCACTTT
-,TRBJ2-7,TRBV5-8,-,CASSLEGGAYEQYF,TGTGCCAGCAGCTTGGAAGGCGGGGCCTACGAGCAGTACTTC